This T cell receptor (beta chain) was recovered during a study of blood T cell repertoires in COVID-19. Some clones are missing from TCRdb's copy, which holds only in-frame ones; the method was immunoSEQ multiplex PCR. The data show fewer than 250,000 clones, with 80% to 90% seen just once and about 4.8% held by the top ten. Trimming left V 4 bases short and J 4 bases short, with 10 bases between. The germline CDR1 and CDR2 sequences are SGHVS and FQNEAQ. The CDR3 covers 13 residues. The receptor was isolated from a woman between 70 and 85 years old with acute or convalescent COVID-19. The sequencing sample was made of peripheral blood. The genes are TRBV7-8 and TRBJ1-1, with D possibly matching TRBD1 (5 bases). The CDR3 region has the DNA TGTGCCAGCAGCTCAGGGAGGGGCACTGAAGCTTTCTTT. Amino acids: CASSSGRGTEAFF.